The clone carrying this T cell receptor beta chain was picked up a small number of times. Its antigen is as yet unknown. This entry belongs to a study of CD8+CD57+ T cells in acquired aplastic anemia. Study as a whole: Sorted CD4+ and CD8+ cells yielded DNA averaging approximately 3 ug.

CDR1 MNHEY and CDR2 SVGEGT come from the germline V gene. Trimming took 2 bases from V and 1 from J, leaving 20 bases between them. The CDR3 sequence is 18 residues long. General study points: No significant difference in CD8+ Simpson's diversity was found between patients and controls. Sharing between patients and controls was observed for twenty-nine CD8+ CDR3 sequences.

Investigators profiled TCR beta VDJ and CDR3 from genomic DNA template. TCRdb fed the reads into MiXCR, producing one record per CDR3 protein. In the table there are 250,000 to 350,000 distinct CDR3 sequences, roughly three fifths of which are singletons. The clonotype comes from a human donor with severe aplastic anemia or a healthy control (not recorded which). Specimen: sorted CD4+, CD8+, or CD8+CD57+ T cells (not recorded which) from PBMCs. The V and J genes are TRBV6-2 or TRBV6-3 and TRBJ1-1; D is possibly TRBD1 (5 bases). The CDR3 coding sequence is TGTGCCAGCAGTTACACCCTATCCCAAGGTGGGGGGAACACTGAAGCTTTCTTT. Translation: CASSYTLSQGGGNTEAFF.